This T cell receptor (beta chain) was identified in a study of T cell responses to AZD1222 COVID-19 vaccine. Turning to the study itself: Pooled samples include second doses given at about 4 or 12 weeks. Points from the study as a whole: Most donors were white British, females outnumbered males, and clonal diversity was possibly underestimated. CD4 TCRs linked to vaccination spanned spike, dominating at 160-218 and 743-854.

The repertoire was sequenced with immunoSEQ multiplex PCR; TCRdb's copy has only in-frame clones and lacks some. The profile shows roughly 140,000 clones, about 91% of them singletons. J lost 6 bases, V lost 5 bases, and 8 bases had no gene match. The CDR3 spans 15 residues. Germline CDR1 and CDR2: SGHVS and FNYEAQ. A word on this clone: The target antigen is unknown.

The gene calls are TRBV7-6 and TRBJ2-2; the match to TRBD2 covers 8 bases. This sequence was found in an adult in good health. Sequencing used peripheral blood, obtained on day 0 of AZD1222 vaccination. CDR3 DNA sequence: TGTGCCAGCAGCCTAAGCGGGAGCGTCGCCGGGGAGCTGTTTTTT. Protein product: CASSLSGSVAGELFF.